These T cell receptor beta chains were read from a single sample in a study of cytomegalovirus exposure and HLA in healthy donors. Assay used: immunoSEQ multiplex PCR; TCRdb lists only in-frame clones, some missing. Here the sample spans 150,000 to 200,000 clones, 70% to 85% being singletons. The specimen sequenced was PBMCs. The source is a man younger than 35 in good health and CMV-seronegative. Both conserved end residues are part of each CDR3. The D gene is left open where the match is weak. Expanded clones are given a class, and other clones once, few, many or no size at all.

d_call clone_size j_call v_call cdr3_nt cdr3_aa
TRBD1 NA TRBJ2-5 TRBV27 TGTGCCAGCAGTATCCAGGGGGCCGGGGAGACCCAGTACTTC CASSIQGAGETQYF
NA NA TRBJ2-5 TRBV4-1 TGCGCCAGCAGCCAACTGGGGGCCTTCGAGACCCAGTACTTC CASSQLGAFETQYF
TRBD2 NA TRBJ2-2 TRBV5-4 TGTGCCAGCAGCATTAGCGGGGTGGGCACCGGGGAGCTGTTTTTT CASSISGVGTGELFF
NA NA TRBJ2-5 TRBV18 TGTGCCAGCTCACGCGTAGCGACCGAGACCCAGTACTTC CASSRVATETQYF
TRBD2 NA TRBJ2-5 TRBV7-2 TGTGCCAGCAACATAGCGGGCCGACCCCAAGAGACCCAGTACTTC CASNIAGRPQETQYF
TRBD1 NA TRBJ2-3 TRBV7-2 TGTGCCAGCAGCTCACAGGGGGGCACAGATACGCAGTATTTT CASSSQGGTDTQYF
TRBD2 NA TRBJ2-4 TRBV2 TGTGCCAGCAGTACAAGCCAGCTAGCGGGAGGGCTCAAAAACATTCAGTACTTC CASSTSQLAGGLKNIQYF
NA NA TRBJ2-7 TRBV6-1 TGTGCCAGCCATCGCGAGTGGGGCGAGCAGTACTTC CASHREWGEQYF
TRBD1 NA TRBJ2-2 TRBV7-6 TGTGCCAGCAGCTTAGAAGGGGGCCGAACCGGGGAGCTGTTTTTT CASSLEGGRTGELFF
NA NA TRBJ1-1 TRBV7-8 TGTGCCAGCAGCCCCCGGCCGGGGGTGAACACTGAAGCTTTCTTT CASSPRPGVNTEAFF
TRBD2 NA TRBJ2-5 TRBV15 TGTGCCACCAGCAGAGTAGGTGGCGGGGGAGAGACCCAGTACTTC CATSRVGGGGETQYF
TRBD2 NA TRBJ2-3 TRBV4-2 TGTGCCAGCAGCCAAGAAGAGACCGGGGGGGGCACAGATACGCAGTATTTT CASSQEETGGGTDTQYF
NA once TRBJ2-3 TRBV7-6 TGTGCCAGCGTTGACCTACGGGAGAGCACAGATACGCAGTATTTT CASVDLRESTDTQYF
NA NA TRBJ2-1 TRBV25-1 TGTGCCAGCAACCCTATGGGGGCAAATTACAATGAGCAGTTCTTC CASNPMGANYNEQFF
NA NA TRBJ1-1 TRBV5-6 TGTGCCAGCAGCGGGGGGTATGAAGCTTTCTTT CASSGGYEAFF
NA NA TRBJ2-5 TRBV4-3 TGCGCCAGCAGCCAAGCGTCGAGCGCGGGTCAAGAGACCCAGTACTTC CASSQASSAGQETQYF
NA NA TRBJ2-7 TRBV12-5 TGTGCTAGTGGTCTCCAGTACTACGAGCAGTACTTC CASGLQYYEQYF
TRBD2 NA TRBJ2-3 TRBV7-2 TGTGCCAGCAGCTTCAGCCTACTAGCGTCGATCACAGATACGCAGTATTTT CASSFSLLASITDTQYF
NA NA TRBJ2-1 TRBV6-5 TGTGCCAGCAGATTAGGAATTTTTAGCGTTGATGAGCAGTTCTTC CASRLGIFSVDEQFF
TRBD1 few TRBJ2-5 TRBV5-1 TGCGCCAGCAGCCTCACAGGGGAATGTTCTCAGTACTTC CASSLTGECSQYF
TRBD2 NA TRBJ2-1 TRBV30 TGTGCCTGGAACTCTCTAGCGGGAAACAATGAGCAGTTCTTC CAWNSLAGNNEQFF
NA NA TRBJ2-7 TRBV2 TGTGCCAGCAGTGAGTCCGCCTACGAGCAGTACTTC CASSESAYEQYF
TRBD2 NA TRBJ2-3 TRBV4-3 TGCGCCAGCAGACTTTCCGCTAGCGGGGGGGCCGCAGATACGCAGTATTTT CASRLSASGGAADTQYF
TRBD1 few TRBJ2-7 TRBV5-1 TGCGCCAGCAGCTTGGTGGGACAGGGCGCCTACGAGCAGTACTTC CASSLVGQGAYEQYF
NA few TRBJ1-1 TRBV19 TGTGCCAGTAGTGTCAGAACAGGGCCCCACACTGAAGCTTTCTTT CASSVRTGPHTEAFF
NA NA TRBJ2-1 TRBV11-3 TGTGCCAGCAGCCCCCCCCTTTATGAGAGCTCCTACAATGAGCAGTTCTTC CASSPPLYESSYNEQFF
NA NA TRBJ1-1 TRBV27 TGTGCCAGCAGTTTCGGACAGAACACTGAAGCTTTCTTT CASSFGQNTEAFF
NA NA TRBJ2-1 TRBV23-1 TGCGCCAGTAAATACAATGAGCAGTTCTTC CASKYNEQFF
TRBD1 few TRBJ1-3 TRBV5-4 TGTGCCAGCAGCTTGCAGGGGGCGCTTGAGAGGGGTGGAAACACCATATATTTT CASSLQGALERGGNTIYF
NA NA TRBJ2-1 TRBV19 TGTGCCAGTCGAGAGGAAGCGTACAATGAGCAGTTCTTC CASREEAYNEQFF
TRBD2 NA TRBJ2-7 TRBV30 TGTGCCTGGAGGCGGGGGGTATGGGGCCGAGACGAGCAGTACTTC CAWRRGVWGRDEQYF
TRBD1 few TRBJ1-2 TRBV5-1 TGCGCCAGCAGCCCTCGAGCAGGGGGCTGGACCTTC CASSPRAGGWTF
TRBD1 NA TRBJ2-6 TRBV5-1 TGCGCCAGCAGCTTGGATACAGGGGTGAGCTCTGGGGCCAACGTCCTGACTTTC CASSLDTGVSSGANVLTF